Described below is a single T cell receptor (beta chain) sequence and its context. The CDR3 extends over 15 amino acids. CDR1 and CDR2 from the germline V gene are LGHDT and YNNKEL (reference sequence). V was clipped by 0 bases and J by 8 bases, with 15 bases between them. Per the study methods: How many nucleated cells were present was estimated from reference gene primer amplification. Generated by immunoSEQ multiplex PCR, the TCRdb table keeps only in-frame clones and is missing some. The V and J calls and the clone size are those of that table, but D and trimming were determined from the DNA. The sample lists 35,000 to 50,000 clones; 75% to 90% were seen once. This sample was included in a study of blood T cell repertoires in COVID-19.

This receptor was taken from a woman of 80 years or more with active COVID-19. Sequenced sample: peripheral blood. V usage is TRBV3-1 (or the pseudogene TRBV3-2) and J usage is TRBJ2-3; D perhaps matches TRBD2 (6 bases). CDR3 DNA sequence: TGTGCCAGCAGCCAAGATGTAGGGTCCGGGGGTACGCAGTATTTT. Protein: CASSQDVGSGGTQYF.